This T cell receptor beta chain comes out of a study of blood T cell repertoires in COVID-19. In the study overall: Acute and convalescent COVID-19 samples came from the United States, Italy and Spain. T cells, B-cell-depleted T cells, or PBMCs supplied cDNA or gDNA.

In the original processing: Cell counts per sample came from amplifying reference gene primers. Here immunoSEQ multiplex PCR was the method, and the copy in TCRdb shows in-frame clones only, minus some. The DNA gave D and trimming, while V, J and clone size come from that table. This sample yields about 220,000 clones, of which 65% to 85% are seen a single time; 9.5% to 15% belongs to the top ten. The CDR3 has 15 amino acids. Germline lookup yields CDR1 SGHRS and CDR2 YFSETQ. After removal of 4 bases from V and 4 bases from J, the junction contained 8 bases not matched to a gene. The sequenced sample consisted of peripheral blood. This sequence was found in a human donor in a cohort sampled during active COVID-19. This chain connects TRBV5-1 to TRBJ1-1; the match to TRBD1 covers 9 bases. The CDR3 nucleotides are TGCGCCAGCAGCCCGGCGGACAGGGGATTCACTGAAGCTTTCTTT. This gives the protein CASSPADRGFTEAFF.